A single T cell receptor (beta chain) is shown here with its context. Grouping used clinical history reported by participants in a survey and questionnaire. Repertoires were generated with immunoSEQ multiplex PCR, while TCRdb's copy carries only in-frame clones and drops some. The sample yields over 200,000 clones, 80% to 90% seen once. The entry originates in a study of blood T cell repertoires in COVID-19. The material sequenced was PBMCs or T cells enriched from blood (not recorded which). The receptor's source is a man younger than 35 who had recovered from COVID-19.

CDR3 coding DNA: TGTGCCAGCTGCGCGGGGTCGACAGATACGCAGTATTTT. It codes for CASCAGSTDTQYF. The chain has TRBV7-2 and TRBJ2-3; D might be TRBD2 (6 bases). Germline values: CDR1 SGHTA, CDR2 FQGNSA. The CDR3 loop spans 13 amino acids. V lost 8 bases and J 3 bases, leaving 12 bases between the germline ends.